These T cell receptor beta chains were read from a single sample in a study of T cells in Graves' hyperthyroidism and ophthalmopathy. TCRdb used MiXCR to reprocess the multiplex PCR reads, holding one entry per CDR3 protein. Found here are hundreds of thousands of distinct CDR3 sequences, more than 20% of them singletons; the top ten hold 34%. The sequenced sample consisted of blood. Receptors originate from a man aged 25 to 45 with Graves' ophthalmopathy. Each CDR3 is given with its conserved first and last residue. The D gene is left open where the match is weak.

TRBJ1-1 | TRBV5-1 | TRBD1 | CASSRNQGANTEAFF
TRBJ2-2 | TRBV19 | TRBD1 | CASKYRGRTGELFF
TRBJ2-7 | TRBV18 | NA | CASSPPGRGDEQYF
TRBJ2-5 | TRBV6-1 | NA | CASSERGRQETQYF
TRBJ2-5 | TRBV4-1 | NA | CASSHDQRQLRETQYF
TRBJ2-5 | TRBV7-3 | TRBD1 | CASSGPTGGERETQYF
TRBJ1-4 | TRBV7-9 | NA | CASSLAGGENEKLFF
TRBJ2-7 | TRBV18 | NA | CASSPQGSSYEQYF
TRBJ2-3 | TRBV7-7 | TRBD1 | CASSPGTGLTDTQYF
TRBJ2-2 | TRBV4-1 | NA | CASSSPYRGKTGELFF
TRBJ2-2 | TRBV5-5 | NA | CASSFLRGTGGGELFF
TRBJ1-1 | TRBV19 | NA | CASTQWGMNTEAFF
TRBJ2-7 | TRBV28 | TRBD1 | CASISFDSTGDPYEQYF
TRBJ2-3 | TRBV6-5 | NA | CASSYPIEGLLTDTQYF
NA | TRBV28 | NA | CASSLFWNSDPSYEQFF
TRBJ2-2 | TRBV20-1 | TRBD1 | CRDRGQVGELFF
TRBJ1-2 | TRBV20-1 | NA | CSARIIGGRGDYGYTF
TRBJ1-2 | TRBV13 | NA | CASSLQENGYTF
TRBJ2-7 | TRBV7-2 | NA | CASSLPRDNLLYEQYF
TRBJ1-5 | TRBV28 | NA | CASVGPVLNQPQHF
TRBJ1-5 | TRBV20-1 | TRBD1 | CSARSDRGFPPQHF
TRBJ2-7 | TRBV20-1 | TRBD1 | CSANAGTGGYEQYF
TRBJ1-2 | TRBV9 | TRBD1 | CASSVESGQGFGYTF
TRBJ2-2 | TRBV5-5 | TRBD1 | CASSRTGTGLSGELFF
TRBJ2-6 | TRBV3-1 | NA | CASSLESGANVLTF
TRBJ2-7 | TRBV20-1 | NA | CRPGTNEQYF
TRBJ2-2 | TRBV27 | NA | CASTLTRANTGELFF
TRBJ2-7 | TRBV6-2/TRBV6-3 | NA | CASTPTGTRAPYEQYF
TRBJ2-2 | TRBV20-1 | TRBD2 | CSASSSGRANGELFF
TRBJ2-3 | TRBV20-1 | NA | CSAPRRASTDTQYF
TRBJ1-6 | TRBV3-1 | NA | CASSQQENSPLHF
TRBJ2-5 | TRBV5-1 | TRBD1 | CASGRDRAQETQYF
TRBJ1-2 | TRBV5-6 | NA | CASTWGGESGYTF
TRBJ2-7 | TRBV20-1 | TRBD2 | CSASGASGRGTYEQYF
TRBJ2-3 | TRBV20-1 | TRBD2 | CSARDRGGPGSDTQYF
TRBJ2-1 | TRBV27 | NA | CASKPAQGGLNEQFF
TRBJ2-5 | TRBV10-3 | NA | CAIAAGTGETQYF
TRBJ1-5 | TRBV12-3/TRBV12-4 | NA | CASSFNGGSQPQHF
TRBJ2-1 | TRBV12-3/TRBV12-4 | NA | CASSFSNNEQFF
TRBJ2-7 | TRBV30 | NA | CAWSVGEDEQYF
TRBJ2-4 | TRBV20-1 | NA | CSAGIPGEAKNIQYF
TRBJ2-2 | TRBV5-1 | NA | CASSLSRVPTGELFF
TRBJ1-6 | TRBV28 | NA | CASTWGRSNSPLHF
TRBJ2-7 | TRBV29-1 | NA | CSVRRLGFYEQYF
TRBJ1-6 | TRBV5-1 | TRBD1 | CASSRDRENSPLHF
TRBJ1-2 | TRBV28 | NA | CASSSPLLRGDGYTF
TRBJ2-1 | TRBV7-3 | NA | CASSLIGTAHNEQFF
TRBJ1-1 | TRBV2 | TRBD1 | CASRGDSANTEAFF
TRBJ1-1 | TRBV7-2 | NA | CASSRSGGRMNTEAFF
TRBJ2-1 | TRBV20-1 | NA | CSASIRTRNEQFF
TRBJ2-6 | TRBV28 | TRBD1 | CASRSPRDSHNVLTF
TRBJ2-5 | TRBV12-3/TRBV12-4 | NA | CASSFSGPGETQYF
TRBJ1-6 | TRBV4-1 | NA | CASSQMSRGPLHF
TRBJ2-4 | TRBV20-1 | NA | CSADRVNIQYF
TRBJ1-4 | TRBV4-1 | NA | CASSQEFRGRKGEKLFF
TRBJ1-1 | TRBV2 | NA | CASITGGAEGTEAFF
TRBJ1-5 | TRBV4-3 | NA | CASSQVYSPTNQPRHF
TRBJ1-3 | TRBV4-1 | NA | CASSQPTDSGNTIYF
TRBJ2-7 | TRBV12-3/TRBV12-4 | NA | CASSRTGHLSYEQYF
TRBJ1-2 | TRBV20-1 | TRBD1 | CSASPQGKGGYTF